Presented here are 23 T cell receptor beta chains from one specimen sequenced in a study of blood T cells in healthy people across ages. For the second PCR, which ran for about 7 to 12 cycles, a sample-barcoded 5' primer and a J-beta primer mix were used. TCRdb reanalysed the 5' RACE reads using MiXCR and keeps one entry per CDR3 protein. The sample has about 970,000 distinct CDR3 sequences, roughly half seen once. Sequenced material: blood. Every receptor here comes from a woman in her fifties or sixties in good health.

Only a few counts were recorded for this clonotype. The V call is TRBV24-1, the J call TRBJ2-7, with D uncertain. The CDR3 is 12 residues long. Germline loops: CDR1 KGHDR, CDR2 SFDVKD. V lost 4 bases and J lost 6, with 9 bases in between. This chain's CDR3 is CATSDSRGEQYF. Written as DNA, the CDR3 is TGTGCCACCAGTGACAGTCGTGGCGAGCAGTACTTC.

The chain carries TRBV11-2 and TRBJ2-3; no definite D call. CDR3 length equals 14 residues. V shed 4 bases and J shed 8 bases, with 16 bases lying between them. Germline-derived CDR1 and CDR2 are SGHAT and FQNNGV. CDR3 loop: CASSSHSRAATQYF. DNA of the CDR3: TGTGCCAGCAGCTCGCACTCGCGTGCGGCTACGCAGTATTTT. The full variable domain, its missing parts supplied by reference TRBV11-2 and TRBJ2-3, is EAGVAQSPRYKIIEKRQSVAFWCNPISGHATLYWYQQILGQGPKLLIQFQNNGVVDDSQLPKDRFSAERLKGVDSTLKIQPAKLEDSAVYLCASSSHSRAATQYFGPGTRLTVL.

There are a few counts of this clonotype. DNA for the CDR3: TGTGCCAGCAGTTACTCGAGTAGACCCCACGTGGAGACCCAGTACTTC. Encoded protein: CASSYSSRPHVETQYF. This sequence joins TRBV6-6 and TRBJ2-5; D unclear. This CDR3 contains 16 residues. Trimming took 0 bases from V and 5 from J, leaving 16 bases between them. The germline CDR1 and CDR2 sequences are MNHNY and SVGAGI (reference sequence).

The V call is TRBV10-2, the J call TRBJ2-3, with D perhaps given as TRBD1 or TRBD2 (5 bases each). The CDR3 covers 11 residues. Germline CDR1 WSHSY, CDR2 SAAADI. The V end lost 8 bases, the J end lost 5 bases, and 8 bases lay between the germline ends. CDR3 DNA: TGCGCCAGCCGGGGCATAGATACGCAGTATTTT. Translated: CASRGIDTQYF.

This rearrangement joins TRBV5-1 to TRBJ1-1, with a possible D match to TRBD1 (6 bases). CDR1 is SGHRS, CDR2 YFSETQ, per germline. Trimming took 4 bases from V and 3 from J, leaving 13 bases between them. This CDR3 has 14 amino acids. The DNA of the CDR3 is TGCGCCAGCAGCCTTACAGGGCTAGACACTGAAGCTTTCTTT. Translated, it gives CASSLTGLDTEAFF.

The CDR3: CASSDSTGQDYNEQFF. CDR3 sequence (DNA): TGTGCCAGCAGTGATTCAACGGGCCAGGACTACAATGAGCAGTTCTTC. The chain recombines TRBV25-1 with TRBJ2-1; D is unclear. This CDR3 is 16 amino acids long. V was trimmed by 3 bases and J by 3 bases, leaving 15 bases between them. The germline V gene encodes CDR1 MGHDK and CDR2 SYGVNS.

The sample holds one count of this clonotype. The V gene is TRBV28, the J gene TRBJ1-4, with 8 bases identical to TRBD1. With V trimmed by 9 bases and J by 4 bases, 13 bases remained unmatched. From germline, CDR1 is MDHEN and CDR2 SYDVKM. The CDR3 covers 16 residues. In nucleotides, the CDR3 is TGTGCCAGTAAGGGACAGGCCGACCTTGGTAATGAAAAACTGTTTTTT. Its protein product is CASKGQADLGNEKLFF.

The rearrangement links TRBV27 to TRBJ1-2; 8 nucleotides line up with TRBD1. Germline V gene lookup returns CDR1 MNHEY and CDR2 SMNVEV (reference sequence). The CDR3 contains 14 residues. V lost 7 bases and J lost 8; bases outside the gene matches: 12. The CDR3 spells CASKTGTGGGGYTF. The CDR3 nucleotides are TGTGCCAGCAAAACAGGGACAGGAGGCGGCGGCTACACCTTC.

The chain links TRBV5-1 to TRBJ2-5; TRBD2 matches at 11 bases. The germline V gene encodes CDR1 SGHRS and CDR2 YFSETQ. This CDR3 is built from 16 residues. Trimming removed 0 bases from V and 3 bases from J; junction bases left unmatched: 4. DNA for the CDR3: TGCGCCAGCAGCTTGGTGCCGACTAGCGGGAAAGAGACCCAGTACTTC. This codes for CASSLVPTSGKETQYF.

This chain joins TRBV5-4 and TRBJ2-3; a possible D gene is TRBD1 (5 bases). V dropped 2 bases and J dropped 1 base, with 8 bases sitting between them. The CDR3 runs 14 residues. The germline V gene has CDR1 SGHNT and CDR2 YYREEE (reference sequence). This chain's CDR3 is CASSFDSGTDTQYF. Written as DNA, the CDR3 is TGTGCCAGCAGCTTCGACAGCGGCACAGATACGCAGTATTTT.

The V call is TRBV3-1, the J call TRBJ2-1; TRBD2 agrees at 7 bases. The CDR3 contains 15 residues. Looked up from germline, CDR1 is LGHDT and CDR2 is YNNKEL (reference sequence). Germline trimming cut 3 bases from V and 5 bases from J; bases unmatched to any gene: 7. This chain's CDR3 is CASSHPRDYDNEQFF. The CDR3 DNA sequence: TGTGCCAGCAGCCACCCCCGGGACTATGACAATGAGCAGTTCTTC.

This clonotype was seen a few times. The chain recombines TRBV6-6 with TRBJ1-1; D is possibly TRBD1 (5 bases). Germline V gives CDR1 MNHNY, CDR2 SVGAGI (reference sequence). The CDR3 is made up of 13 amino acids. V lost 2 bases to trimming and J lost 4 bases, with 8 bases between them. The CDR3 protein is CASSYQGGTEAFF. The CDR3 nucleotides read TGTGCCAGCAGTTACCAGGGTGGCACTGAAGCTTTCTTT.

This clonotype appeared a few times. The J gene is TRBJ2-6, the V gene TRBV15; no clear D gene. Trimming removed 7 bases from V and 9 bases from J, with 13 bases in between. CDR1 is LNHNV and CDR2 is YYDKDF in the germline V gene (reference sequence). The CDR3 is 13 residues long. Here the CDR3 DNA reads TGTGCCACCAAACGACAAGTTCTCAACGTCCTGACTTTC. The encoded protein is CATKRQVLNVLTF.

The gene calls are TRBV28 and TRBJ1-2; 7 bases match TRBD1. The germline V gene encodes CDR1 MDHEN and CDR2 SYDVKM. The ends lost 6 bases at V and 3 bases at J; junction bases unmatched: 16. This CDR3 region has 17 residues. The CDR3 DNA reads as TGTGCCAGCAGAGAATCCGGGACAGCACTTTGGTACTATGGCTACACCTTC. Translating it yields CASRESGTALWYYGYTF.

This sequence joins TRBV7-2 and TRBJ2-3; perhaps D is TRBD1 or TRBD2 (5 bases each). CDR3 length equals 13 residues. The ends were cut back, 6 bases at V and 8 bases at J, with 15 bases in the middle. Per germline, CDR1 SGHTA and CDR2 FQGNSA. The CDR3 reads CASRKTRGGTQYF. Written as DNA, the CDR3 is TGTGCCAGCAGAAAAACTAGGGGTGGTACGCAGTATTTT.

The CDR3 DNA follows: TGTGCCAGCAGACCCACTAGCGGGAATCCGGCGTCCTACGAGCAGTACTTC. Its translation is CASRPTSGNPASYEQYF. This chain connects TRBV28 to TRBJ2-7, with TRBD2 matching over 10 bases. V lost 6 bases, J lost 1 base, and 12 bases stayed unmatched. Germline V CDR1 and CDR2: MDHEN, SYDVKM. The CDR3 has 17 amino acids.

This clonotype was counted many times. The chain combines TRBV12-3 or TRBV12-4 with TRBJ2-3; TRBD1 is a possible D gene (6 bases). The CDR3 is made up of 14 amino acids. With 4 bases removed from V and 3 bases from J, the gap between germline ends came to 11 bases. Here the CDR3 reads CASSSTGSTDTQYF. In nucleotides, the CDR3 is TGTGCCAGCAGTTCGACAGGTTCAACAGATACGCAGTATTTT.

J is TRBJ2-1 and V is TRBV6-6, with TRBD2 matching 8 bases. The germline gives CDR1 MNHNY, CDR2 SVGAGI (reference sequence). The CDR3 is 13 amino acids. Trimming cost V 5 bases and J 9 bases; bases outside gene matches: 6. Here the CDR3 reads CASSSGSTGEQFF. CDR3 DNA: TGTGCCAGCAGTAGCGGGAGTACCGGTGAGCAGTTCTTC.

This CDR3 is CSVGSSGGEEVYNEQYF. The DNA of the CDR3 is TGCAGCGTTGGGAGTAGCGGAGGGGAGGAGGTCTACAATGAGCAGTACTTC. This rearrangement joins TRBV29-1 to TRBJ2-1; D is perhaps TRBD2 (6 bases). The DNA matches TRBJ2-7 better at its end, which makes the J call doubtful. The CDR3 has 17 residues. Per the germline V gene, CDR1 is SQVTM and CDR2 is ANQGSEA.

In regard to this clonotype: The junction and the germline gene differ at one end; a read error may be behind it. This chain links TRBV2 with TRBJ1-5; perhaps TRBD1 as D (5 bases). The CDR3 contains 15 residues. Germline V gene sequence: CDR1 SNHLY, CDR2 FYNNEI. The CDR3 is CAGSAQGMRDQPQHF. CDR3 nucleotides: TGTGCCGGCAGTGCGCAGGGTATGAGAGATCAGCCCCAGCATTTT.

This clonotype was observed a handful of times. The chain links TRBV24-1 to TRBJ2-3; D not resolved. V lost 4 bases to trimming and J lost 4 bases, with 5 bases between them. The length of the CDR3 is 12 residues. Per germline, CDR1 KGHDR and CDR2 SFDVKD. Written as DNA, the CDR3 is TGTGCCACCAGTGACCAACCAGATACGCAGTATTTT. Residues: CATSDQPDTQYF.

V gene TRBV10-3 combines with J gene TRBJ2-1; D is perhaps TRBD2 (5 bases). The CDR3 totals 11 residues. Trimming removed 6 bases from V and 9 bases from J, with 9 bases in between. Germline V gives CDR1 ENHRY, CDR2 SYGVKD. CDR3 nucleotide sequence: TGTGCCATCAGGGAGGTGGGTGAGCAGTTCTTC. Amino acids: CAIREVGEQFF.

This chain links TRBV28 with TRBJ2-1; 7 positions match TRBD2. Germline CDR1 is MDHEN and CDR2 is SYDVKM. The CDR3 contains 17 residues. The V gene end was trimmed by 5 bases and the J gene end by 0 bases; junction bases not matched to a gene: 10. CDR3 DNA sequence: TGTGCCAGCAGTACCGGGACTATCCCGAGCTCCTACAATGAGCAGTTCTTC. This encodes CASSTGTIPSSYNEQFF.